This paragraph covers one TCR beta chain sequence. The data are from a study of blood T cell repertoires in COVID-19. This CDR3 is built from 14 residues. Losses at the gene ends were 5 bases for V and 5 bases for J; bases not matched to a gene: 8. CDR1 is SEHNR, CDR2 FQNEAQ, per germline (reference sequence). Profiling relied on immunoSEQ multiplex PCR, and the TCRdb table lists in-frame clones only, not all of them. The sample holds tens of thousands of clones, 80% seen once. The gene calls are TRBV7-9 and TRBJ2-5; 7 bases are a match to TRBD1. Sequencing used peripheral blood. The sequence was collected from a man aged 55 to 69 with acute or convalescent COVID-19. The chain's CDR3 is CASSLTGARETQYF. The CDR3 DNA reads TGTGCCAGCAGCCTTACAGGGGCCCGGGAGACCCAGTACTTC.